This entry concerns a single T cell receptor (beta chain). The sample comes from a study of cytomegalovirus exposure and HLA in healthy donors. Primers for the PCR totalled 60 Vbeta and 13 Jbeta. Assay used: immunoSEQ multiplex PCR; TCRdb lists only in-frame clones, some missing. The sample carries roughly 180,000 clones, roughly 84% recorded once. The trim removed 5 bases at V and 0 bases at J, leaving 3 bases unmatched. The CDR3 contains 16 residues. Germline assignment: CDR1 SGHVS and CDR2 FQNEAQ. The receptor was derived from a man under 40 in good health and CMV-seronegative. The chain combines TRBV7-8 with TRBJ2-5, with 13 bases aligning to TRBD2. The sample was PBMCs. The CDR3 loop reads CASSRTSGGHQETQYF. The CDR3 DNA follows: TGTGCCAGCAGCAGGACTAGCGGGGGACACCAAGAGACCCAGTACTTC.